This entry lists 20 T cell receptor beta chains sequenced from one sample in a study of blood T cell repertoires in COVID-19. Profiled with immunoSEQ multiplex PCR; TCRdb holds only in-frame clones, not every one. The sample has roughly 230,000 clones; around 81% are singletons. Sample: peripheral blood. The receptors stem from a woman aged 55-69 years with active or convalescent COVID-19.

The chain joins TRBV27 to TRBJ2-2; 11 positions agree with TRBD2. Trimming at V came to 5 bases and at J to 7 bases, leaving 6 bases not matched to a gene. There are 15 residues in the CDR3. CDR1 is MNHEY, CDR2 SMNVEV, per germline (reference sequence). CDR3 DNA sequence: TGTGCCAGCAGTCCTAGCGGGAGGTGGATCGGGGAGCTGTTTTTT. This translates into CASSPSGRWIGELFF.

This rearrangement joins TRBV2 to TRBJ1-4; 7 bases map to TRBD1. Germline CDR1 is SNHLY and CDR2 is FYNNEI. The V gene end was trimmed by 3 bases and the J gene end by 3 bases; junction bases not matched to a gene: 1. This CDR3 has 14 residues. The CDR3 is CASSDRGSNEKLFF. The CDR3 DNA follows: TGTGCCAGCAGTGACAGGGGGTCTAATGAAAAACTGTTTTTT.

V gene TRBV15 combines with J gene TRBJ2-4, with TRBD1 identical over 7 bases. Germline values: CDR1 LNHNV, CDR2 YYDKDF (reference sequence). The CDR3 runs to 15 residues. The junction had 11 bases not matched to a gene; V was cut back by 5 bases and J by 7 bases. CDR3 coding DNA: TGTGCCACCAGCCAGACGACAGGGACGTCGAACATTCAGTACTTC. It yields the protein CATSQTTGTSNIQYF.

This chain connects TRBV19 to TRBJ2-5, with 9 bases that match TRBD1. This CDR3 is 15 amino acids long. Germline loops: CDR1 LNHDA, CDR2 SQIVND (reference sequence). J lost 3 bases, V lost 7 bases, and 9 bases had no gene match. The CDR3 DNA sequence: TGTGCCAGTACCCAAGCGGGGACAGGGAAAGAGACCCAGTACTTC. Protein product: CASTQAGTGKETQYF.

V and J are TRBV3-1 (or the pseudogene TRBV3-2) and TRBJ2-6; TRBD1 matches 7 bases. V trimming: 0 bases; J trimming: 0 bases; junction bases outside the gene matches: 8. Germline CDR1 reads LGHDT; CDR2 reads YNNKEL (reference sequence). This CDR3 is built from 19 residues. CDR3 sequence: CASSQDWGTASSGANVLTF. The DNA of the CDR3 is TGTGCCAGCAGCCAAGATTGGGGGACAGCGAGCTCTGGGGCCAACGTCCTGACTTTC.

Only one count was recorded for this clone. CDR3 region: CASSPRTSGEYEQYF. CDR3 in DNA: TGTGCCAGCAGCCCTCGCACTAGCGGGGAATACGAGCAGTACTTC. This chain uses TRBV11-2 with TRBJ2-7; 10 bases map to TRBD2. Germline V gene data show CDR1 as SGHAT and CDR2 as FQNNGV. The CDR3 contains 15 residues. The trim removed 5 bases at V and 4 bases at J, leaving 8 bases unmatched.

J is TRBJ2-7 and V is TRBV29-1, with a tentative D call TRBD2 (5 bases). There are 14 residues in the CDR3. Germline CDR1 SQVTM, CDR2 ANQGSEA. V was pared by 7 bases and J by 0 bases, with 16 bases between. The CDR3 is CSAWTERGSYEQYF. CDR3 in DNA: TGCAGCGCCTGGACGGAACGGGGCTCCTACGAGCAGTACTTC.

V gene TRBV7-2 combines with J gene TRBJ1-2; TRBD1 might be the D (5 bases). Germline V lookup: CDR1 SGHTA, CDR2 FQGNSA. V was pared by 1 base and J by 6 bases, with 21 bases between. This CDR3 is built from 17 residues. CDR3 coding DNA: TGTGCCAGCAGCTTAGGTATTCTATTAACGACGGGGGATGGCTACACCTTC. This translates into CASSLGILLTTGDGYTF.

This sequence joins TRBV2 and TRBJ2-2, with 9 bases identical to TRBD1. V lost 8 bases, J lost 5 bases, and 12 bases stayed unmatched. This CDR3 comprises 16 residues. Germline loops: CDR1 SNHLY, CDR2 FYNNEI. The CDR3 DNA reads TGTGCCAGCGCCGGGACAGGGCCTGGTTTGACCGGGGAGCTGTTTTTT. Encoded protein: CASAGTGPGLTGELFF.

Details on this clone: The same CDR3 arises from other DNA sequences in this sample as well. The J gene is TRBJ2-5, the V gene TRBV18; D unresolved. This CDR3 comprises 13 residues. Trimming removed 3 bases at V and 2 bases at J, with 7 bases between. Germline V gives CDR1 KGHSH, CDR2 LQKENI. For the CDR3, the DNA is TGTGCCAGCTCACCGACAACTCAAGAGACCCAGTACTTC. Protein: CASSPTTQETQYF.

This chain uses TRBV6-4 with TRBJ2-2; 10 bases fit TRBD2. CDR3 length: 15 residues. V lost 6 bases, J lost 6 bases, and 7 bases stayed unmatched. The germline V gene encodes CDR1 MRHNA and CDR2 SNTAGT. CDR3 bases: TGTGCCAGCAGCTTTTCAGCGGGAGGGCCCGGGGAGCTGTTTTTT. Translating it yields CASSFSAGGPGELFF.

J is TRBJ2-1 and V is TRBV24-1, with 9 bases identical to TRBD2. CDR1 and CDR2 (germline): KGHDR, SFDVKD. CDR3 size: 19 residues. The J segment lost 0 bases and the V segment lost 3 bases, leaving 11 bases of the junction unmatched. CDR3 sequence reads: CATSDPPSGAGSSYNEQFF. CDR3 bases: TGTGCCACCAGTGATCCTCCTAGCGGGGCGGGTAGCTCCTACAATGAGCAGTTCTTC.

This rearrangement joins TRBV18 to TRBJ1-3; 7 nucleotides align to TRBD1. This CDR3 contains 15 residues. V was pared by 4 bases and J by 2 bases, with 5 bases of the junction left unmatched. From germline, CDR1 is KGHSH and CDR2 LQKENI. The CDR3 DNA is TGTGCCAGCTCACAAACGACAGGGACTGGAAACACCATATATTTT. Translation gives CASSQTTGTGNTIYF.

The rearrangement uses TRBV29-1 and TRBJ2-3, with 7 bases that match TRBD1. Germline V gene lookup returns CDR1 SQVTM and CDR2 ANQGSEA. The V and J ends lost 7 bases and 2 bases, in that order; junction bases with no gene match: 9. The CDR3 is made up of 14 amino acids. The CDR3 loop is CSGTGFTPTDTQYF. The CDR3 coding sequence is TGCAGCGGGACAGGCTTTACGCCCACAGATACGCAGTATTTT.

The V gene is TRBV7-2, the J gene TRBJ1-1; maybe TRBD1 (5 bases). The CDR3 extends over 13 amino acids. Trimming removed 3 bases at V and 11 bases at J, with 16 bases between. Germline assignment: CDR1 SGHTA and CDR2 FQGNSA. The CDR3 DNA follows: TGTGCCAGCAGCTTGTCAGTGGGGCTAGAGGCTTTCTTT. It yields the protein CASSLSVGLEAFF.

The chain is built from TRBV19 and TRBJ2-3, with a possible D match to TRBD1 (7 bases). Between the trimmed V and J ends, which lost 2 bases and 4 bases, there was a span of 22 bases. The CDR3 is 18 amino acids. Germline V gives CDR1 LNHDA, CDR2 SQIVND (reference sequence). This CDR3 reads CASSIRSLGQGEADTQYF. Written as DNA, the CDR3 is TGTGCCAGTAGTATAAGATCTCTTGGGCAGGGGGAGGCAGATACGCAGTATTTT.

The V and J genes are TRBV7-2 and TRBJ2-1, with 8 bases lining up with TRBD1. The CDR3 loop spans 17 amino acids. The trim removed 3 bases at V and 7 bases at J, leaving 14 bases unmatched. The germline V gene has CDR1 SGHTA and CDR2 FQGNSA. The CDR3 loop reads CASSLWAAGTGRNEQFF. CDR3 nucleotides: TGTGCCAGCAGCTTGTGGGCTGCCGGGACAGGCAGGAATGAGCAGTTCTTC.

V and J are TRBV7-2 and TRBJ2-7; 13 bases are shared with TRBD2. This CDR3 contains 16 residues. Looked up from germline, CDR1 is SGHTA and CDR2 is FQGNSA. V dropped 1 base and J dropped 5; count of bases not matched to a gene: 5. For the CDR3, the DNA is TGTGCCAGCAGCTTAGAGGGGACTAGCGGGACAAACGAGCAGTACTTC. Translation gives CASSLEGTSGTNEQYF.

This clone showed up many times. The rearrangement joins TRBV5-1 to TRBJ2-3; 9 bases fit TRBD2. The V and J ends lost 4 bases and 4 bases, in that order; junction bases with no gene match: 4. CDR3 length: 14 residues. Germline-derived CDR1 and CDR2 are SGHRS and YFSETQ. CDR3 sequence reads: CASSRSGGSDTQYF. The CDR3 DNA sequence: TGCGCCAGCAGCCGTAGCGGGGGTTCAGATACGCAGTATTTT.

The J gene is TRBJ1-6, the V gene TRBV25-1; D unclear. This CDR3 spans 9 amino acids. Germline V gene data show CDR1 as MGHDK and CDR2 as SYGVNS. Trimming removed 6 bases from V and 18 bases from J, with 9 bases in between. The chain's CDR3 is CASSLTTHF. CDR3 DNA sequence: TGTGCCAGCAGCCTAACCACCCACTTT.